This T cell receptor beta chain emerged from a study of cytomegalovirus exposure and HLA in healthy donors (dated by TCRdb to 2016 to 2017). In terms of the full investigation: An earlier analysis of roughly 630 of the donors reported about 290 Gb of sequence data and 117 million unique TCR beta sequences from some 180 million T cells. Every repertoire in the discovery cohort had been generated on one and the same sequencing platform. A later analysis re-examined previously published TCR beta repertoires from 600 to 700 donors and added high-resolution HLA genotyping to investigate patterns of TCR occurrence. Both class I and class II loci were covered by HLA typing, at four-digit resolution. A later genetic analysis took genome-wide SNP genotypes for about three fifths of the roughly 670 donors and used that subset as a discovery cohort. Typing coverage varied by locus: roughly 629-640 donors for A, B, C, DRB1 and DQB1; more than 500 for DQA1; 600 to 610 for DPA1; 450 to 480 for DPB1. Donor age, sex, ethnicity and CMV serostatus were compiled together with the repertoire data. An early release that covered 640 HLA-typed donors contained about 300 gigabases of sequencing data and 80 million or so unique TCR sequences. An earlier analysis of 450 to 750 of the donors used high-throughput TCR beta sequencing to judge whether each TCR beta V gene segment behaved as functional or pseudogenic. The T cell repertoires of under 700 subjects were profiled by immunosequencing and related to cytomegalovirus serostatus. In the later analysis, no new phenotypic data were used to find candidate immune exposures; instead, reliance was placed on TCR beta sequences and their occurrence across donors. The study aimed to test whether cataloging public T cell receptors could reveal signatures of past pathogen exposure. To predict cytomegalovirus infection status, the study brought together high-throughput TCR immunosequencing, statistical association of individual TCRs with disease status, and machine learning. Among about 390 genotyped donors of the cohort, an average of roughly 240,000 unique TCR beta nucleotide sequences were sequenced per donor, roughly 20% of them non-productive. Besides the first cohort of roughly 700 subjects, a separate validation cohort made up of roughly 130 different subjects was used. Among the 398 genotyped donors, under 90% belonged to the genetic ancestry cluster associated with self-reported Caucasian donors. Four to six DR-DQ haplotypes were handled as single units for association and clustering, since linkage in the cohort was strong. The research as a whole found: Three of the identified cytomegalovirus-associated TCR beta chains were confirmed in vitro to be specific for cytomegalovirus antigens. The authors suggested that the approach could potentially be generalized to other disease states and immunological phenotypes. A later genetic analysis reported fewer N-insertions in productive TCRs among donors in an Asian-associated ancestry cluster than the roughly 700-donor mean. A cluster of highly shared sequence variants was judged likely to be a technical artifact of the sequencing pipeline. Correlated functional status among segregating V segments might be attributable to linkage disequilibrium, but an unknown experimental factor could not be ruled out. Roughly uniform sequencing depth across donors was assumed in presence/absence analyses, although this assumption may not hold. Specific HLA alleles were associated with about 17,000 TCR beta sequences at a false discovery rate of 0.05 in a later analysis. In a later analysis, HLA-associated TCR beta chains showed more clonal expansion and lower generation probabilities than non-associated chains that were equally common. HLA typing was unavailable for some donors at each locus, so association tests used only the typed subset. Some IMGT-functional V segments, including TRBV6-2 and TRBV6-3, could not be distinguished by the 87-base-pair reads and were therefore excluded. The only immune exposure information available for the cohort was CMV serostatus. Most CMV-associated TCR beta chains appeared to be HLA-restricted in a later analysis, and the HLA associations seemed to be driven largely by CMV exposure. Most TCR sequences were seen in very few donors, while some public TCRs were found in many individuals. The classifier was reported to diagnose cytomegalovirus status with high specificity and sensitivity in both the original and validation cohorts. Over 15 rarely observed V segments, including chromosome 9 orphons, were excluded from the earlier analysis of some 590 of the donors because counts were too low. Assigning TCR associations to individual alleles was difficult when HLA alleles, especially DR and DQ, strongly co-occurred. In a later analysis, TCR association rates were found to vary across HLA loci, with the most associated TCRs seen for DRB1 alleles and the fewest for HLA-C alleles. A further reported finding was that TCR beta sequences accurately predicted the HLA-A and HLA-B alleles for most subjects in the first cohort. A total of 150 to 200 TCR beta chains were listed by the study as associated with cytomegalovirus. Only TCR beta chains were sequenced in this cohort, and the absence of alpha or paired-chain data limited detectable features. V-gene and J-gene trimming of TCR beta chains was associated with a missense DCLRE1C variant in a later genetic analysis, and the association was replicated in an independent cohort. In an earlier analysis of some 550 of the donors, most TCR beta V segments were observed in productive rearrangements about 87% or about 30% of the time, broadly matching IMGT annotations. A later analysis reported that several top co-occurrence clusters appeared linked to parvovirus B19, influenza, CMV and Epstein-Barr virus.

Comments on this clone: This clone's antigen is unknown. No base quality information exists; no much larger clone differs at one position.

The CDR3 holds 16 amino acids from the cysteine to the phenylalanine. The kept DNA is CDR3 alone, 48 bases in frame from the first base. At the junction V is shortened by 5 bases and J by 5 bases; bases outside the gene matches: 12. CDR1 is given as SGHRS and CDR2 as YFSETQ, both from the germline V gene. In total, roughly 670 healthy bone marrow donors made up the cohort. All cohort members were sampled while nominally healthy, although unrecorded immune exposures were likely present. The donor tested CMV seronegative and was one of the 352 seronegative cohort members. Every donor gave a peripheral blood sample, and the peripheral blood mononuclear cells from that sample were used for TCR beta sequencing. The Qiagen DNeasy Blood Extraction Kit was used to extract genomic DNA from the blood cell samples. Library creation used the immunoSEQ multiplex PCR assay. The multiplex PCR relied on a mix of 60 forward primers for TCR Vbeta segments and 13 reverse primers for TCR Jbeta segments. A multiplex PCR assay on genomic DNA amplified the CDR3 region of rearranged TCR beta genes. The Illumina HiSeq System was used to sequence the amplified TCR beta libraries as 87-base-pair reads. On the study's bioinformatics: A later analysis tallied roughly 80 million unique TCR beta chains across the 666 repertoires, and some 12 million of those chains were shared by two or more donors. Raw reads were error-corrected and collapsed into unique sequences with a nearest-neighbor algorithm that merged closely related sequences to remove PCR and sequencing errors. CDR3 sequences were aligned to IMGT reference sequences to assign V, D and J gene segments. For a sequence to be retained, at least a six-nucleotide match to both a V gene segment and a J gene segment was required. A rearrangement was called productive if the CDR3 had no stop codons and remained in frame with V and J, and every other rearrangement was called non-productive. Following IMGT convention, CDR3 was defined as the stretch from the second conserved V-encoded cysteine up to the conserved J-encoded phenylalanine. The earlier analysis of about 570 of the donors excluded any sequence lacking an unambiguous match to a single V gene segment. In an earlier analysis of around 590 of the donors, a V segment was called functional when productive rearrangements were above 56.7%, and segregating when the standard deviation between donors exceeded 5%. To diagnose cytomegalovirus status from the catalog of TCR beta chain sequences, a statistical classification framework was built. V and J gene assignment, in a later analysis, came from comparing TCR nucleotide sequences with IMGT/GENE-DB human TR gene sequences. A later analysis assigned CDR3 sequences and most-parsimonious VDJ recombination scenarios with the TCRdist pipeline. In a later analysis, each TCR beta chain was defined by its CDR3 amino acid sequence together with its V-gene family, and reads without a unique V-gene family were excluded. A later analysis removed several hundred highly shared, low-generation-probability nucleotide sequences to deal with suspected cross-contamination and a sequencing artifact. In a later analysis, a clonal expansion index for each public chain was calculated from normalized within-repertoire ranks of inferred template counts. Generation probabilities in a later analysis came from a VDJ recombination model fitted to out-of-frame rearrangements, and those results were checked against IGoR. In a later analysis, TCR-TCR, TCR-HLA and TCR-CMV co-occurrence was scored with hypergeometric tests, and a repertoire-size bias correction was applied to TCR pairs. In a later analysis, false discovery rates were estimated by permuting HLA or CMV assignments 20 times. In a later analysis, co-occurring TCRs were grouped with DBSCAN, and TCRdist sequence similarity was added when clustering was performed within HLA-allele-positive subsets. Repertoires with fewer than 30,000 or more than 120,000 public chains, plus five repertoires with anomalous nucleotide sharing, were excluded from co-occurrence clustering. TCRdb mirrors the immuneACCESS table, restricted to in-frame sequences. Some clones are absent from its copies; in checked studies, under half trace to an unresolved V gene, and the reason for the others is unknown. V and J calls and clone size are as listed in that table; D and trimming were resolved from the DNA. The sample records about 190,000 clones, 87% of which are singletons. In total, the top ten clones hold 1% to 1.5% of the sample.

The sequence joins TRBV5-1 to TRBJ2-2, and TRBD1 aligns with 7 junction nucleotides. Sequencing input: PBMCs. The sequence came from a man in his thirties or forties in good health and CMV-seronegative. The CDR3 corresponds to CASRSNAGTDTGELFF. Read as DNA, the sequence is TGCGCCAGCAGATCGAATGCCGGGACAGATACCGGGGAGCTGTTTTTT. The variable domain in full, with residues beyond the CDR3 obtained from the reference TRBV5-1 and TRBJ2-2 genes, is KAGVTQTPRYLIKTRGQQVTLSCSPISGHRSVSWYQQTPGQGLQFLFEYFSETQRNKGNFPGRFSGRQFSNSRSEMNVSTLELGDSALYLCASRSNAGTDTGELFFGEGSRLTVL.